Presented here are 7 T cell receptor beta chains from one specimen sequenced in a study of cytomegalovirus exposure and HLA in healthy donors (TCRdb year 2017). Libraries came from the immunoSEQ multiplex PCR assay. The multiplex PCR relied on a mix of 60 forward primers for TCR Vbeta segments and 13 reverse primers for TCR Jbeta segments. This is the immuneACCESS table as TCRdb keeps it, with only in-frame sequences that have V and J called. A part of the clones is gone; compared with another copy, unresolved V genes explain less than half, and the rest is unexplained. This sample lists about 170,000 clones; around 76% were detected once. The ten most abundant clones make up 7.1% of the sample. The sequencing input was PBMCs. The receptors were gathered from a man aged 35-49 years in good health and CMV-seropositive.

The chain links TRBV5-1 to TRBJ1-2, with TRBD1 identical over 9 bases. Germline V gives CDR1 SGHRS, CDR2 YFSETQ. CDR3 length equals 16 residues. V was pared by 2 bases and J by 3 bases, with 8 bases of the junction left unmatched. As DNA, the CDR3 is TGCGCCAGCAGCTTTGGACAGGGGCGGAAAGACTATGGCTACACCTTC. Residues: CASSFGQGRKDYGYTF.

The rearrangement uses TRBV2 and TRBJ2-5; 13 bases are a match to TRBD2. Trimming removed 6 bases from V and 5 bases from J; junction bases left unmatched: 9. Per the germline V gene, CDR1 is SNHLY and CDR2 is FYNNEI. The CDR3 spans 16 residues. The CDR3 DNA reads as TGTGCCAGCAGCACGACACTAGCGGGGGGGGCGGAGACCCAGTACTTC. Protein sequence: CASSTTLAGGAETQYF.

The chain combines TRBV7-3 with TRBJ2-2; a weak D match, TRBD1 (5 bases). V lost 4 bases to trimming and J lost 0 bases, with 12 bases between them. The CDR3 covers 16 residues. The germline gives CDR1 SGHTA, CDR2 FQGTGA. CDR3 sequence (DNA): TGTGCCAGCAGCTCCGGTGGACAAGCGAACACCGGGGAGCTGTTTTTT. Protein sequence: CASSSGGQANTGELFF.

J is TRBJ2-7 and V is TRBV29-1; D is uncertain. Germline lookup yields CDR1 SQVTM and CDR2 ANQGSEA. V was trimmed by 0 bases and J by 0 bases, leaving 6 bases between them. This CDR3 spans 13 amino acids. The CDR3 loop is CSVEDQDSYEQYF. The CDR3 DNA reads as TGCAGCGTTGAAGATCAGGACTCCTACGAGCAGTACTTC.

The chain joins TRBV7-9 to TRBJ1-3, with D uncertain. CDR3 length: 16 residues. Trimming left V 1 base short and J 2 bases short, with 12 bases between. The germline V gene encodes CDR1 SEHNR and CDR2 FQNEAQ (reference sequence). DNA of the CDR3: TGTGCCAGCAGCTTAGAACTCACAGATGCTGGAAACACCATATATTTT. It translates to CASSLELTDAGNTIYF.

The V call is TRBV2, the J call TRBJ1-1; D possibly corresponds to TRBD1 (5 bases). Trimming pared 6 bases from V and 1 base from J, leaving 6 bases between. The CDR3 has 12 residues. CDR1 is SNHLY and CDR2 is FYNNEI in the germline V gene. CDR3 coding DNA: TGTGCCAGCAGGCAGGGGAACACTGAAGCTTTCTTT. This translates into CASRQGNTEAFF.

This clone occurred a few times. V usage is TRBV4-1 and J usage is TRBJ1-3; no clear D. Per the germline V gene, CDR1 is MGHRA and CDR2 is YSYEKL. The CDR3 runs 15 residues. The V and J ends lost 0 bases and 2 bases respectively, with 8 bases between them. The CDR3 protein is CASSQDPPAGNTIYF. CDR3 DNA sequence: TGCGCCAGCAGCCAAGATCCGCCAGCTGGAAACACCATATATTTT.